This is a list of T cell receptor beta chains from one sample in a study of T cell responses to AZD1222 COVID-19 vaccine. The assay was immunoSEQ multiplex PCR, and TCRdb's table has in-frame clones only and misses some. The table shows about 120,000 clones, with 85% to 95% occurring only once. Sequenced here: peripheral blood, sampled 28 days after the second AZD1222 dose. Every receptor here comes from an adult who received the AZD1222 COVID-19 vaccine. Each CDR3 is given with its conserved first and last residue. The D gene is left open where the match is weak. Clone size, where shown, is once, few, many, or a class for clones that have expanded.

V	size	length	J	D	CDR3	DNA
TRBV28	NA	13	TRBJ1-2	NA	CASSWGGVNGYTF	TGTGCCAGCAGCTGGGGAGGGGTCAATGGCTACACCTTC
TRBV30	NA	14	TRBJ1-6	NA	CAWSDSQYNSPLHF	TGTGCCTGGAGCGACAGCCAGTATAATTCACCCCTCCACTTT
TRBV29-1	NA	12	TRBJ1-1	NA	CSVLQQNTEAFF	TGCAGCGTTCTTCAGCAGAACACTGAAGCTTTCTTT
TRBV25-1	NA	17	TRBJ2-7	NA	CASSVTTGTFKPYEQYF	TGTGCCAGCAGTGTCACCACGGGGACCTTCAAGCCCTACGAGCAGTACTTC
TRBV28	NA	13	TRBJ2-5	NA	CASSFDGRETQYF	TGTGCCAGCAGTTTTGATGGCAGAGAGACCCAGTACTTC
TRBV2	once	13	TRBJ1-6	NA	CASKVSGGSPLHF	TGTGCCAGCAAGGTATCCGGGGGTTCACCCCTCCACTTT
TRBV7-3	NA	18	TRBJ1-3	TRBD1	CASSLNPQGAGSGNTIYF	TGTGCCAGCAGCTTAAACCCACAGGGGGCTGGTTCTGGAAACACCATATATTTT
TRBV5-1	NA	16	TRBJ1-2	NA	CASSLDSGANLYGYTF	TGCGCCAGCAGCTTGGATTCGGGGGCAAACCTCTATGGCTACACCTTC
TRBV5-5	once	14	TRBJ1-6	TRBD1	CASSLRTGNSPLHF	TGTGCCAGCAGCTTGCGGACAGGAAATTCACCCCTCCACTTT
TRBV5-1	NA	14	TRBJ2-7	TRBD2	CASSLITSGNEQYF	TGCGCCAGCAGCTTGATCACTAGCGGGAACGAGCAGTACTTC
TRBV28	NA	15	TRBJ1-5	TRBD1	CASSLVQGTGQPQHF	TGTGCCAGCAGTTTAGTACAGGGGACGGGTCAGCCCCAGCATTTT
TRBV20-1	NA	15	TRBJ1-5	NA	CSASPSTEGDQPQHF	TGCAGTGCTAGTCCATCGACAGAAGGGGATCAGCCCCAGCATTTT
TRBV15	NA	16	TRBJ2-3	TRBD2	CATSRGTSEYTDTQYF	TGTGCCACCAGCCGTGGGACTAGCGAATACACAGATACGCAGTATTTT
TRBV12-3/TRBV12-4	NA	11	TRBJ1-5	NA	CASSSNQPQHF	TGTGCCAGCAGTTCAAATCAGCCCCAGCATTTT
TRBV5-5	NA	12	TRBJ2-5	NA	CASSSSTETQYF	TGTGCCAGCAGCTCTTCGACAGAGACCCAGTACTTC
TRBV6-1	NA	16	TRBJ2-2	TRBD2	CASTDPSGRGTGELFF	TGTGCCAGCACTGACCCCAGCGGGAGGGGCACCGGGGAGCTGTTTTTT
TRBV5-4	few	16	TRBJ1-3	TRBD1	CASSSGDRSSGNTIYF	TGTGCCAGCAGCTCGGGGGACAGATCCTCTGGAAACACCATATATTTT
TRBV28	NA	14	TRBJ2-1	TRBD1	CASSLDRTYNEQFF	TGTGCCAGCAGCCTGGACAGGACCTACAATGAGCAGTTCTTC
TRBV6-2/TRBV6-3	NA	16	TRBJ2-2	TRBD2	CASRFLAGQNTGELFF	TGTGCCAGCCGTTTCCTAGCGGGCCAAAACACCGGGGAGCTGTTTTTT
TRBV18	once	13	TRBJ2-1	NA	CASSPTTYNEQFF	TGTGCCAGCTCACCTACTACCTACAATGAGCAGTTCTTC
TRBV5-5	NA	15	TRBJ1-1	NA	CASSFPQGMDTEAFF	TGTGCCAGCAGCTTTCCACAGGGAATGGACACTGAAGCTTTCTTT
TRBV15	NA	14	TRBJ1-6	NA	CATSRDPVNSPLHF	TGTGCCACCAGCAGAGATCCAGTTAATTCACCCCTCCACTTT
TRBV16	NA	18	TRBJ1-5	NA	CASSQRVWGGFDNQPQHF	TGTGCCAGCAGCCAAAGGGTGTGGGGGGGCTTTGACAATCAGCCCCAGCATTTT
TRBV27	once	16	TRBJ2-3	TRBD2	CASSELAGGSTDTQYF	TGTGCCAGCAGTGAACTAGCGGGAGGGAGCACAGATACGCAGTATTTT
TRBV25-1	few	12	TRBJ1-6	TRBD1	CARYRGRAPLHF	TGTGCCAGATACAGGGGAAGGGCACCCCTCCACTTT
TRBV7-6	once	15	TRBJ2-7	NA	CASSLTSDIFYEQYF	TGTGCCAGCAGCTTAACGTCGGACATATTTTACGAGCAGTACTTC
TRBV7-9	medium-sized	13	TRBJ1-5	NA	CASSSEGIQPQHF	TGTGCCAGCAGCTCGGAGGGGATTCAGCCCCAGCATTTT
TRBV7-2	NA	15	TRBJ2-7	TRBD2	CASSYVSGRAYEQYF	TGTGCCAGCAGCTATGTCAGCGGGAGGGCGTACGAGCAGTACTTC
TRBV5-1	NA	15	TRBJ1-2	TRBD1	CASRPTGGFNYGYTF	TGCGCCAGCAGACCTACAGGGGGATTTAACTATGGCTACACCTTC